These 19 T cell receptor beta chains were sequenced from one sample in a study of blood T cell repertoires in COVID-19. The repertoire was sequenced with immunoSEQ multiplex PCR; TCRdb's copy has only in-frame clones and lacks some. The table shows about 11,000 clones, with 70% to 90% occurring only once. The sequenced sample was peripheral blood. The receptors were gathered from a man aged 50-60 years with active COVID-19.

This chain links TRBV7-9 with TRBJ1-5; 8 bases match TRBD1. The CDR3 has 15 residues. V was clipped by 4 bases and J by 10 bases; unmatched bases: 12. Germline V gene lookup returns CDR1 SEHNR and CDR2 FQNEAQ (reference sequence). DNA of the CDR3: TGTGCCAGCAGCTGGGCCGGACAGGGTAACGTACCCCAGCATTTT. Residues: CASSWAGQGNVPQHF.

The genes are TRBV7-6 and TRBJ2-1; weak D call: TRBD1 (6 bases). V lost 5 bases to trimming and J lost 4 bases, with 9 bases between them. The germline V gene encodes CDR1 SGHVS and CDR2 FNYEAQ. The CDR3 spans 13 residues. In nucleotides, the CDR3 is TGTGCCAGCAGCCTACAGGGTTACAATGAGCAGTTCTTC. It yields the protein CASSLQGYNEQFF.

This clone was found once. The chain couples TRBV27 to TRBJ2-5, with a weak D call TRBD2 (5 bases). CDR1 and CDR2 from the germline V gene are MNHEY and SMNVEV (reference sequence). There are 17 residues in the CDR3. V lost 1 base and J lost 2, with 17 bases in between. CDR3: CASSLLAPLDSQETQYF. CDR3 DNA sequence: TGTGCCAGCAGTTTATTGGCACCCCTGGACTCACAAGAGACCCAGTACTTC.

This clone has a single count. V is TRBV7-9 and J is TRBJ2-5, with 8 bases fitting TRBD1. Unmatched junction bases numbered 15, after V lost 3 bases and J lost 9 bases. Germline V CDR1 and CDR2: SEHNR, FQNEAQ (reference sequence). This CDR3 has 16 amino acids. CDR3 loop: CASSFTAGGRFGAQYF. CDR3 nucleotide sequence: TGTGCCAGCAGCTTCACGGCAGGGGGCCGTTTTGGGGCCCAGTACTTC.

DNA of the CDR3: TGTGCCATCAGTGAGTCGATGGTAGCGGGAGCCATCCAAGAGACCCAGTACTTC. Its protein product is CAISESMVAGAIQETQYF. This chain joins TRBV10-3 and TRBJ2-5; 9 positions agree with TRBD2. Per germline, CDR1 ENHRY and CDR2 SYGVKD. The CDR3 totals 18 residues. The junction had 9 bases not matched to a gene; V was cut back by 0 bases and J by 1 base.

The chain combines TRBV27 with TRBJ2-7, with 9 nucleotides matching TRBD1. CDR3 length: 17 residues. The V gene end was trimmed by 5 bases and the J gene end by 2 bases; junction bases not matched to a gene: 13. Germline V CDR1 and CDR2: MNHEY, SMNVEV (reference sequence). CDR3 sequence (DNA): TGTGCCAGCAGTGGATGGACAGGGGACTCGTTTACCTACGAGCAGTACTTC. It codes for CASSGWTGDSFTYEQYF.

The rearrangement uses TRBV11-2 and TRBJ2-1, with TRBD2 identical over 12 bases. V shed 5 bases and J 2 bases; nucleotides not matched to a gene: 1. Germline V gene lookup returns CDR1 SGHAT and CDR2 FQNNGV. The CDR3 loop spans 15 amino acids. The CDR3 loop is CASSLAGGPYNEQFF. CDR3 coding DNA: TGTGCCAGCAGCCTAGCGGGAGGGCCCTACAATGAGCAGTTCTTC.

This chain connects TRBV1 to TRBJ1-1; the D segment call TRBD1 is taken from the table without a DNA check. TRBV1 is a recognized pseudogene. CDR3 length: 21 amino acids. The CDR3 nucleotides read TGCACCAGCAGCCAAGATCGTCCCCCCCAGGGGTATGGAGAGTTGGACACTGAAGCTTTCTTT. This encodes CTSSQDRPPQGYGELDTEAFF.

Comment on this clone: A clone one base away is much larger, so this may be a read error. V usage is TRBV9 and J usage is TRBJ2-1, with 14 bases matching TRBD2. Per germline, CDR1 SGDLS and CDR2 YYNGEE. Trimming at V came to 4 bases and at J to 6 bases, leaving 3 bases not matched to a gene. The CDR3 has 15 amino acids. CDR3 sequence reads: CASSPTSGRGNEQFF. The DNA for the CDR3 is TGTGCCAGCAGCCCGACTAGCGGGAGGGGCAATGAGCAGTTCTTC.

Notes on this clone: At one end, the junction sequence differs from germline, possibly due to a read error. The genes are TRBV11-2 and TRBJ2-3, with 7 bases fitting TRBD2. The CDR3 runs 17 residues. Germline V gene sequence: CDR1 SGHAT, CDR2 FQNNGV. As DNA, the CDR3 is TGTGCCAACAGCTTAGATCTGGCGGGAGATAGGGAGGATACGCAGTATTTT. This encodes CANSLDLAGDREDTQYF.

CDR3 region: CASSPTSGSDNEQFF. Here the CDR3 DNA reads TGTGCCAGCAGCCCGACTAGCGGGAGTGACAATGAGCAGTTCTTC. V usage is TRBV7-6 and J usage is TRBJ2-1, with TRBD2 matching 12 bases. CDR1 and CDR2 from the germline V gene are SGHVS and FNYEAQ. The trim removed 5 bases at V and 5 bases at J, leaving 4 bases unmatched. The CDR3 spans 15 residues.

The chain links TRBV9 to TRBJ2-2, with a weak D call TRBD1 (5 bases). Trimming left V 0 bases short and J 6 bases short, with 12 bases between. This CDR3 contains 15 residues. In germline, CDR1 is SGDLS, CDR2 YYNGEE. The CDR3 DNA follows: TGTGCCAGCAGCGTAGGCAGGGATCGTTCCGGGGAGCTGTTTTTT. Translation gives CASSVGRDRSGELFF.

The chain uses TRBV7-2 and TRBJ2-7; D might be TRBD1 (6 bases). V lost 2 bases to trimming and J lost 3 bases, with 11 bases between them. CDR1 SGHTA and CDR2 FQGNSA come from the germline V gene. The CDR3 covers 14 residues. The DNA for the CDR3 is TGTGCCAGCAGCTTACCAGGGACAATCTACGAGCAGTACTTC. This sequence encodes CASSLPGTIYEQYF.

The CDR3 DNA is TGTGCCAGCTCACTTAATATGCCGGGACAGGAGGCTCAAGAGCAGTACTTC. Its translation: CASSLNMPGQEAQEQYF. The rearrangement links TRBV18 to TRBJ2-7, with 8 bases lining up with TRBD1. This CDR3 region has 17 residues. The trim removed 4 bases at V and 7 bases at J, leaving 18 bases unmatched. Germline CDR1 is KGHSH and CDR2 is LQKENI. Full variable domain (missing parts from reference TRBV18 and TRBJ2-7): NAGVMQNPRHLVRRRGQEARLRCSPMKGHSHVYWYRQLPEEGLKFMVYLQKENIIDESGMPKERFSAEFPKEGPSILRIQQVVRGDSAAYFCASSLNMPGQEAQEQYFGPGTRLTVT.

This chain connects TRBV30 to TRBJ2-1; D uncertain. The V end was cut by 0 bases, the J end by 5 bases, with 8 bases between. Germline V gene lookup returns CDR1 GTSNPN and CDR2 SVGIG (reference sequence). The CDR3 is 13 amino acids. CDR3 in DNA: TGTGCCTGGAGTGTACTACTTAACAATGAGCAGTTCTTC. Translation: CAWSVLLNNEQFF.

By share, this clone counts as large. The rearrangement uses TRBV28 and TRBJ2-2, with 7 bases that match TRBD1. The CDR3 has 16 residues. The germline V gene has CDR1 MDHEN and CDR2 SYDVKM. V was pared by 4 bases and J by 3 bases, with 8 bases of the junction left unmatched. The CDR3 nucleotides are TGTGCCAGCAGTTCCCTCTCCGACAGGGACACCGGGGAGCTGTTTTTT. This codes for CASSSLSDRDTGELFF.

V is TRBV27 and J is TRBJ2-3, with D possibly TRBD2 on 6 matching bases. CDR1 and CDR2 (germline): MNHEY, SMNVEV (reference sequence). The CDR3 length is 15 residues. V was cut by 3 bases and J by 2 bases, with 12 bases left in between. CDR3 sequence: CASSFRGTYTDTQYF. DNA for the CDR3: TGTGCCAGCAGTTTCCGGGGGACCTACACAGATACGCAGTATTTT.

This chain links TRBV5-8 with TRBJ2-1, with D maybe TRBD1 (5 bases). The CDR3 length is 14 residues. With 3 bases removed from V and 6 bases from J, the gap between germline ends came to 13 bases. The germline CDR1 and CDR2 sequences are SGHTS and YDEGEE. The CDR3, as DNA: TGTGCCAGCAGCTATGGGCAGGGTTTCAATGAGCAGTTCTTC. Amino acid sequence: CASSYGQGFNEQFF. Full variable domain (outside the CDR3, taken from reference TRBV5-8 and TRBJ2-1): EAGVTQSPTHLIKTRGQQATLRCSPISGHTSVYWYQQALGLGLQFLLWYDEGEERNRGNFPPRFSGRQFPNYSSELNVNALELEDSALYLCASSYGQGFNEQFFGPGTRLTVL.

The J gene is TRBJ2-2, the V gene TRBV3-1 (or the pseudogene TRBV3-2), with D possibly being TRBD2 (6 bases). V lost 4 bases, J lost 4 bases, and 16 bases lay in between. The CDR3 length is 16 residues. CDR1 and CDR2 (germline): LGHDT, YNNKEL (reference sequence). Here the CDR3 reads CASSRTGTLGTGELFF. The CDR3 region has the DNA TGTGCCAGCAGCCGTACCGGGACTTTAGGCACCGGGGAGCTGTTTTTT.